A selection of T cell receptor beta chains follows, all from one sample in a study of T cell repertoires in cytomegalovirus infection. TCRdb analysed the reads with MiXCR anew, one entry per CDR3 protein. Of around 200,000 distinct CDR3 sequences in the sample, 35% to 40% are singletons; the top ten hold roughly three fifths. Which antigens these TCRs recognize remains unknown. Sequencing was performed on CD8+ T cells from cultured PBMCs, taken from culture after CMV antigen stimulation. The source of these receptors is a human donor in good health (CMV status not recorded). Some clones in this sample may be carry-over from other donors' samples. CDR3s include the opening cysteine and the closing phenylalanine or tryptophan. The D gene is left open where the match is weak. Expanded clones get a size class; other rows say once, few or many, or leave the size out.

D | J | size | V | DNA | CDR3
. | TRBJ1-1 | once | TRBV27 | TGTGCCAGCCAGGGTCACACTGAAGCTTTCTTT | CASQGHTEAFF
TRBD1 | TRBJ2-7 | . | TRBV6-6 | TGTGCCAGCAGTCCCCGGACAGGGAGGTCCTACGAGCAGTACTTC | CASSPRTGRSYEQYF
. | TRBJ2-6 | . | TRBV6-2/TRBV6-3 | TGTGCCAGCAGTTACGTGGCGGCACGCTCTGGGGCCAACGTCCTGACTTTC | CASSYVAARSGANVLTF
TRBD2 | TRBJ2-7 | . | TRBV7-9 | TGTGCCAGCAGCTTAGCGCTTTCGGGGGGCGAGCAGTACTTC | CASSLALSGGEQYF
TRBD2 | TRBJ2-2 | . | TRBV6-4 | TGTGCCCGACTAGCGCTCCCGGGTGCCGGGGAGCTGTTTTTT | CARLALPGAGELFF
. | TRBJ2-3 | once | TRBV11-2 | TGTGCCAGCGAAGGGGGGGACACAGATACGCAGTATTTT | CASEGGDTDTQYF
TRBD2 | TRBJ2-7 | many | TRBV7-2 | TGTGCCAGCAGCTTACTTCCGACTAGCGGGAGAATTAACTACGAGCAGTACTTC | CASSLLPTSGRINYEQYF
. | TRBJ1-1 | many | TRBV7-8 | TGTGCCAGCAGCTTACCCCGGGAGGAGATGAACACTGAAGCTTTCTTT | CASSLPREEMNTEAFF
. | TRBJ2-5 | . | TRBV24-1 | TGTGCCACCAGTGATGGGGGGCAAGAGACCCAGTACTTC | CATSDGGQETQYF
TRBD1 | TRBJ2-4 | . | TRBV12-3/TRBV12-4 | TGTGCCAGCAGCCTCTTCTCCCTAGGACAGGGCGCCAAAAACATTCAGTACTTC | CASSLFSLGQGAKNIQYF
TRBD1 | TRBJ1-6 | . | TRBV7-6 | TGTGCCAGCAGCTCTCGGGACAGCCTCAATTCACCCCTCCACTTT | CASSSRDSLNSPLHF
TRBD1 | TRBJ2-1 | . | TRBV4-1 | TGCGCCAGCAGCCCGGGACAGGTTTCCTACAATGAGCAGTTCTTC | CASSPGQVSYNEQFF
. | TRBJ2-5 | few | TRBV12-5 | TGTGCTAGTGGTTTGAACAGGGTCGGAGAGACCCAGTACTTC | CASGLNRVGETQYF
. | TRBJ1-1 | few | TRBV7-9 | TGTGCCAGCAGCCCCAGGGATTTAATGAACACTGAAGCTTTCTTT | CASSPRDLMNTEAFF
. | TRBJ1-3 | . | TRBV14 | TGTGCCAGCAGCCAAGAGAACCCCGGAAACACCATATATTTT | CASSQENPGNTIYF
. | TRBJ2-7 | . | TRBV4-3 | TGCGCCAGCAGCCAAGCGAGCACCTACGAGCAGTACTTC | CASSQASTYEQYF
. | TRBJ2-1 | many | TRBV11-2 | TGTGCCAGCAGCCTCAACTACAATGAGCAGTTCTTC | CASSLNYNEQFF
. | TRBJ1-1 | once | TRBV7-3 | TGTGCCAGCAGCTTGGTAGGGTCTGAAGCTTTCTTT | CASSLVGSEAFF
TRBD1 | TRBJ2-7 | . | TRBV7-9 | TGTGCCAGCAGCGCGGGACAGGCCTCCTACGAGCAGTACTTC | CASSAGQASYEQYF
. | TRBJ2-1 | . | TRBV6-5 | TGTGCCAGCAGTTACTCGCTGGGGGAGAGCTCCTACAATGAGCAGTTCTTC | CASSYSLGESSYNEQFF
TRBD2 | TRBJ2-7 | few | TRBV29-1 | TGCAGCGTTGAGAAACTAGCGGGAAAAACCTACGAGCAGTACTTC | CSVEKLAGKTYEQYF
TRBD1 | TRBJ1-1 | . | TRBV12-5 | TGTGCTAGTGGTCCACTGACAGGGAAAGTGAACACTGAAGCTTTCTTT | CASGPLTGKVNTEAFF
. | TRBJ2-3 | few | TRBV7-9 | TGTGCCAGCAGCCCACCACCCCCTAGCCATTCGCAGTATTTT | CASSPPPPSHSQYF
TRBD2 | TRBJ2-3 | . | TRBV27 | TGTGCCAGCAGTTCGGGAGGGAGAAGCACAGATACGCAGTATTTT | CASSSGGRSTDTQYF
TRBD2 | TRBJ2-2 | few | TRBV7-9 | TGTGCCAGCAGCTTAGGAGCAGGACTAGCGGGAGCGGGCACCGGGGAGCTGTTTTTT | CASSLGAGLAGAGTGELFF
. | TRBJ2-1 | . | TRBV7-9 | TGTGCCAGCAGCCCCGGCCTGGGGGCGACGGGAGTAAATGAGCAGTTCTTC | CASSPGLGATGVNEQFF
TRBD2 | TRBJ2-5 | few | TRBV28 | TGTGCCAGCAAACCGGGAGGAGAGACCCAGTACTTC | CASKPGGETQYF
. | TRBJ2-3 | . | TRBV9 | TGTGCCAGCAGCTACGGAGATAGCACAGATACGCAGTATTTT | CASSYGDSTDTQYF
. | TRBJ2-4 | . | TRBV28 | TGTGCCAGCAGTTCTGTCAGGGGGGTAGCCAAAAACATTCAGTACTTC | CASSSVRGVAKNIQYF
TRBD1 | TRBJ1-4 | . | TRBV12-3/TRBV12-4 | TGTGCCAGCAGTGAAGGGACAGGCGCAACTAATGAAAAACTGTTTTTT | CASSEGTGATNEKLFF
TRBD1 | TRBJ1-6 | . | TRBV25-1 | TGTGCCAGCAGGGGACAGGGGAATTCACCCCTCCACTTT | CASRGQGNSPLHF
. | TRBJ2-5 | . | TRBV10-3 | TGTGCCATCAGCGGCGTGGTGGAAGCGATCGAGACCCAGTACTTC | CAISGVVEAIETQYF
. | TRBJ2-1 | once | TRBV19 | TGTGCCAGTAGTATGTCCCGCGGGCAGTTCTTC | CASSMSRGQFF